This T cell receptor beta chain was identified during a study of regulatory T cells in long-lasting Graves disease. Broader study findings: Persistent disease exhibited a predilection for TRBV28, TRBJ1-2 and TRBJ2-5.

This clonotype was seen ten or more times. Its specificity is unknown. The V end lost 7 bases, the J end lost 9 bases, and 10 bases lay between the germline ends. The CDR3 consists of 11 residues. Germline CDR1 reads LGHDT; CDR2 reads YNNKEL (reference sequence). Building the TCR beta libraries relied on iRepertoire HTBI primers, and CDR3 regions underwent Arm-PCR. TCRdb re-called the multiplex PCR reads through MiXCR, storing one row per CDR3 protein. The sample has 450,000 to 600,000 distinct CDR3 sequences, around 15% seen once. Time point described: newly diagnosed GD, antithyroid drugs for less than 3 months. Generation of the TCR library employed RNA extracted from PBMCs. The data also belong to a second study, concerning T cells in Graves' hyperthyroidism and ophthalmopathy. That paper states: The hyperthyroidism patients had all been newly diagnosed, and their disease duration was under 2 months. Their ages ranged from 18 to 65 years. Blood also showed most of the thyroid clonotypes that were expanded above 0.001.

The clonotype originates from a middle-aged man with Graves disease. Sequenced here: peripheral blood mononuclear cells (PBMCs), sampled at new diagnosis, from a patient treated with antithyroid drugs. V and J are TRBV3-1 and TRBJ2-1, with D hard to call. This chain's CDR3 is CASTRMGEQFF. In DNA, the CDR3 is TGTGCCAGCACCAGGATGGGTGAGCAGTTCTTC.